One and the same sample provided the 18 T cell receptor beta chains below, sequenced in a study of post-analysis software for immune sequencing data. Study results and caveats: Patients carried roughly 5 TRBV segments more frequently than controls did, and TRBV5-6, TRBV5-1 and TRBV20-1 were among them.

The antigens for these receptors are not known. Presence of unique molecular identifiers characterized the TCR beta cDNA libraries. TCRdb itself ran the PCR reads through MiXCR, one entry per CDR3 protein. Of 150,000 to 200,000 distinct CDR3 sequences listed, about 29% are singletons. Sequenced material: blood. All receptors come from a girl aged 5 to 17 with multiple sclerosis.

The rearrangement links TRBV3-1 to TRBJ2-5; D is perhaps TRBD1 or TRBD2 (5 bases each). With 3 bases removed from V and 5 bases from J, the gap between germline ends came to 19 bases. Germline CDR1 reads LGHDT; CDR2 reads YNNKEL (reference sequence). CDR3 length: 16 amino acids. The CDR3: CASSHWDPNSPETQYF. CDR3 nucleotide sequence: TGTGCCAGCAGCCACTGGGACCCAAACAGCCCGGAGACCCAGTACTTC.

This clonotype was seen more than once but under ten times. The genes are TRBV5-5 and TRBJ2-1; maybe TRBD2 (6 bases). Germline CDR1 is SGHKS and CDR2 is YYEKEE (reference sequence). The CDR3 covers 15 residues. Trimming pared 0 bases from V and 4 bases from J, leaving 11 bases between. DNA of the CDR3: TGTGCCAGCAGCTTGGTAGCGGACCATTACAATGAGCAGTTCTTC. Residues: CASSLVADHYNEQFF.

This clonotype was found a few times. The CDR3 loop is CASSLSPHTGGRAGYTF. CDR3 nucleotides: TGTGCCAGCAGCTTAAGCCCACATACAGGGGGCCGGGCTGGCTACACCTTC. The chain couples TRBV11-2 to TRBJ1-2; 9 positions agree with TRBD1. Germline CDR1 reads SGHAT; CDR2 reads FQNNGV. V was pared by 2 bases and J by 7 bases, with 14 bases of the junction left unmatched. CDR3 length: 17 residues.

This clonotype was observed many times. The CDR3 is CATSDPSGRNPYEQYF. The CDR3 DNA follows: TGTGCCACCAGTGACCCAAGCGGGAGAAACCCCTACGAGCAGTACTTC. The gene calls are TRBV24-1 and TRBJ2-7; TRBD2 matches 8 bases. Germline values: CDR1 KGHDR, CDR2 SFDVKD. The CDR3 sequence is 16 residues long. V lost 4 bases, J lost 2 bases, and 9 bases stayed unmatched.

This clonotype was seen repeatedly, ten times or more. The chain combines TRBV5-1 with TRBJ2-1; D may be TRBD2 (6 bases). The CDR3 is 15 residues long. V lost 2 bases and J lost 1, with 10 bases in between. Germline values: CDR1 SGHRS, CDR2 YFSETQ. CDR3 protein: CASSFPRESYNEQFF. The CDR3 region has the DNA TGCGCCAGCAGCTTCCCCCGGGAGTCCTACAATGAGCAGTTCTTC. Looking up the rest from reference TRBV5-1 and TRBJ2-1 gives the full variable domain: KAGVTQTPRYLIKTRGQQVTLSCSPISGHRSVSWYQQTPGQGLQFLFEYFSETQRNKGNFPGRFSGRQFSNSRSEMNVSTLELGDSALYLCASSFPRESYNEQFFGPGTRLTVL.

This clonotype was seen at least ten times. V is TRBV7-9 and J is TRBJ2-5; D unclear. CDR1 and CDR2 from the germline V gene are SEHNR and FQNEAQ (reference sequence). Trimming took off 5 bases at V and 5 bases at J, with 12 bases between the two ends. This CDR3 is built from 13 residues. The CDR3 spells CASSPSGEETQYF. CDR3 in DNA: TGTGCCAGCAGCCCCTCGGGCGAGGAGACCCAGTACTTC.

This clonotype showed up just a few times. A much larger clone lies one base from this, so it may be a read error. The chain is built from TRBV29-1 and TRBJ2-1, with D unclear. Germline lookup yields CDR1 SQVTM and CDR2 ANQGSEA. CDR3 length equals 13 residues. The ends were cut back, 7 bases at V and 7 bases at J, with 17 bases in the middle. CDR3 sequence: CSAPSPNFNEQFF. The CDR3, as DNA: TGCAGCGCCCCAAGCCCTAACTTTAATGAGCAGTTCTTC.

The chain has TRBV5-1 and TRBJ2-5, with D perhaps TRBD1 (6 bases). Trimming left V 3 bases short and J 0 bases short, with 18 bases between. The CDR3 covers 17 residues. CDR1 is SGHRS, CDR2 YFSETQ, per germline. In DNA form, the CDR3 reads TGCGCCAGCAGCTATTCAGCCCCACGGACAGACCAAGAGACCCAGTACTTC. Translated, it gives CASSYSAPRTDQETQYF.

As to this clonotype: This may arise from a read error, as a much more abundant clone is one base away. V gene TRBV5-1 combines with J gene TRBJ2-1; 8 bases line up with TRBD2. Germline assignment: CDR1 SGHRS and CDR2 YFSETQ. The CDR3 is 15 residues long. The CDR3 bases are TGCACCAGCAGCTTGGGAGGACTAGCAGGCAATGAGCAGTTCTTC. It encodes CTSSLGGLAGNEQFF.

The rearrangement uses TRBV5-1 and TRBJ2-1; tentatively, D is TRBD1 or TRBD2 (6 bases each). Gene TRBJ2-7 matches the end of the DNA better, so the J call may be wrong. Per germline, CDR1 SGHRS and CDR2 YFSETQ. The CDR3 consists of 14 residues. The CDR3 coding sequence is TGCGCCAGCAGCTCTGCCGGGGGCTACAATGAGCAGTACTTC. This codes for CASSSAGGYNEQYF.

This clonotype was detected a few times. This CDR3 reads CASRTRGGPDTEAFF. CDR3 bases: TGTGCCAGCAGGACACGAGGGGGCCCGGACACTGAAGCTTTCTTT. V usage is TRBV28 and J usage is TRBJ1-1; 7 bases line up with TRBD1. V lost 6 bases to trimming and J lost 3 bases; unmatched junction nucleotides: 10. Germline V CDR1 and CDR2: MDHEN, SYDVKM. The CDR3 extends over 15 amino acids.

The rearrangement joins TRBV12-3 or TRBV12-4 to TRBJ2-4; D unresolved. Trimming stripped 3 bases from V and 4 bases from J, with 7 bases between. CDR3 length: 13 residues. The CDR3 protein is CASSFGLKNIQYF. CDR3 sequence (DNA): TGTGCCAGCAGTTTTGGGCTGAAAAACATTCAGTACTTC.

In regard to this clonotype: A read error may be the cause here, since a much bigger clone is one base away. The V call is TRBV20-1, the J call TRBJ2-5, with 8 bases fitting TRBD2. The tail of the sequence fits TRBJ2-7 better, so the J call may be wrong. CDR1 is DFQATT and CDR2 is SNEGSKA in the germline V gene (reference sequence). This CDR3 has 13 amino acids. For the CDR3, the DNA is TGCAGTGCTAGAGGGGGGCGGGAGGTCGAGCAGTACTTC. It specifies CSARGGREVEQYF.

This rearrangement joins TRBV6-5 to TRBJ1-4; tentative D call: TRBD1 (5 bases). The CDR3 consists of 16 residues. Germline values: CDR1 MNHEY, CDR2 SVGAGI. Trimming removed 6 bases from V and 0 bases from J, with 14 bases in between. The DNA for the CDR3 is TGTGCCAGCAGCTACGGGACTTTCACAACTAATGAAAAACTGTTTTTT. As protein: CASSYGTFTTNEKLFF.

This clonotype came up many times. The chain's CDR3 is CSFREGQGAQEQYF. The CDR3, as DNA: TGCAGCTTCCGCGAGGGACAGGGGGCGCAGGAGCAGTACTTC. The chain couples TRBV29-1 to TRBJ2-7, with TRBD1 matching 12 bases. The CDR3 has 14 amino acids. CDR1 SQVTM and CDR2 ANQGSEA come from the germline V gene. V gave up 8 bases and J gave up 7 bases; unmatched junction bases: 12.

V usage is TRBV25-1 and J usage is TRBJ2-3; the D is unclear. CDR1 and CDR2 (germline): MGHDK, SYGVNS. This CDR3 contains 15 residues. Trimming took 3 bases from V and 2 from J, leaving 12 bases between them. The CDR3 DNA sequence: TGTGCCAGCAGTGACCCGGATCCCATCACAGATACGCAGTATTTT. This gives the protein CASSDPDPITDTQYF. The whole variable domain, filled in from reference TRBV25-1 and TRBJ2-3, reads EADIYQTPRYLVIGTGKKITLECSQTMGHDKMYWYQQDPGMELHLIHYSYGVNSTEKGDLSSESTVSRIRTEHFPLTLESARPSHTSQYLCASSDPDPITDTQYFGPGTRLTVL.

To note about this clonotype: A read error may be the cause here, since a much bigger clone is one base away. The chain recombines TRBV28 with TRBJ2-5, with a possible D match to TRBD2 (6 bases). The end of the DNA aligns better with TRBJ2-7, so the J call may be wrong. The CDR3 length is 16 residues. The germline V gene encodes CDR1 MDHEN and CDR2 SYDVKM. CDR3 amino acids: CASSPLPAGIGYEQYF. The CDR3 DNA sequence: TGTGCCAGCAGTCCCCTACCAGCGGGTATTGGGTACGAGCAGTACTTC.

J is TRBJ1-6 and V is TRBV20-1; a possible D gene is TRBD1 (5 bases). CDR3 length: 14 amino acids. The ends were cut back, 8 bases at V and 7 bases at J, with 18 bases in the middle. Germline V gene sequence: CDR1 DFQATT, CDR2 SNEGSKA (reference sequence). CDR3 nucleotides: TGCAGTCTTAGGGGCGGACGGAAGAATTCACCCCTCCACTTT. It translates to CSLRGGRKNSPLHF.